Below are 6 T cell receptor beta chains sequenced from a single sample in a study of graft-versus-host responses after intestinal transplantation. These receptors' antigens are unknown. Sequencing used immunoSEQ multiplex PCR; TCRdb keeps in-frame clones, though not all of them. The sample lists more than 65,000 clones, more than 85% occurring once. The material sequenced was unstimulated CD8+ T cells sorted from spleen or lymph node cells, taken before transplant. The source is a human donor who was the organ donor for an intestinal transplant.

This rearrangement joins TRBV5-1 to TRBJ1-5, with D unresolved. This CDR3 has 15 amino acids. V lost 2 bases to trimming and J lost 0 bases, with 9 bases between them. Germline assignment: CDR1 SGHRS and CDR2 YFSETQ. In nucleotides, the CDR3 is TGCGCCAGCAGCTTTTCTGGAAGTAGCAATCAGCCCCAGCATTTT. This gives the protein CASSFSGSSNQPQHF. Using reference TRBV5-1 and TRBJ1-5 for the parts outside the CDR3, the full variable domain is KAGVTQTPRYLIKTRGQQVTLSCSPISGHRSVSWYQQTPGQGLQFLFEYFSETQRNKGNFPGRFSGRQFSNSRSEMNVSTLELGDSALYLCASSFSGSSNQPQHFGDGTRLSIL.

The chain uses TRBV14 and TRBJ2-1; 9 bases are shared with TRBD2. V shed 6 bases and J 1 base; nucleotides not matched to a gene: 1. Germline CDR1 SGHDN, CDR2 FVKESK. This CDR3 spans 14 amino acids. This CDR3 reads CASRLAGSYNEQFF. The CDR3 bases are TGTGCCAGCAGGCTAGCGGGGTCCTACAATGAGCAGTTCTTC.

The rearrangement joins TRBV5-1 to TRBJ2-5; 7 nucleotides align to TRBD1. The germline CDR1 and CDR2 sequences are SGHRS and YFSETQ. The CDR3 runs to 16 residues. V was clipped by 1 base and J by 1 base; unmatched bases: 7. The CDR3 here is CASSLFGGQSQETQYF. DNA of the CDR3: TGCGCCAGCAGCTTGTTTGGGGGACAGAGCCAAGAGACCCAGTACTTC.

This clone was seen once. This chain connects TRBV7-8 to TRBJ2-3, with D perhaps matching TRBD1 (5 bases). Germline-derived CDR1 and CDR2 are SGHVS and FQNEAQ. Trimming took 9 bases from V and 0 from J, leaving 13 bases between them. The CDR3 totals 14 residues. The CDR3 DNA reads as TGTGCCAGTGAGGCCAGGGCCAGCACAGATACGCAGTATTTT. Amino acid sequence: CASEARASTDTQYF.

The chain combines TRBV5-6 with TRBJ1-2; possibly TRBD1 for D (5 bases). Germline V gene data show CDR1 as SGHDT and CDR2 as YYEEEE. The CDR3 sequence is 14 residues long. The V end lost 0 bases, the J end lost 5 bases, and 11 bases lay between the germline ends. Here the CDR3 DNA reads TGTGCCAGCAGCTTGGGCAGGGCGGAGTATGGCTACACCTTC. Translation gives CASSLGRAEYGYTF.

The rearrangement uses TRBV29-1 and TRBJ1-1; 10 bases match TRBD1. The germline V gene has CDR1 SQVTM and CDR2 ANQGSEA. The CDR3 consists of 12 residues. Trimming took 7 bases from V and 3 from J; bases not matched to a gene: 2. The CDR3 loop reads CSGGTGDTEAFF. The CDR3 nucleotides read TGCAGCGGCGGGACAGGGGACACTGAAGCTTTCTTT.